Each of the 5 T cell receptor beta chains below was sequenced from the same sample in a study of identical twins. TCRdb re-derived calls from the 5' RACE reads in MiXCR, one entry per CDR3 protein. The repertoire includes some 1,700,000 distinct CDR3 sequences, roughly a third of them detected once, and about 0.27% sits in the top ten. The sequenced sample was cord blood. Receptors were obtained from a newborn girl in good health.

This clonotype was observed a few times. The chain joins TRBV2 to TRBJ2-7; D is unresolved. The CDR3 loop spans 15 amino acids. CDR1 and CDR2 from the germline V gene are SNHLY and FYNNEI. The V gene lost 7 bases and the J gene lost 0 bases, with 16 bases spanning the gap. In DNA, the CDR3 is TGTGCCAGCAATACCCCGGTAGGGCACTCCTACGAGCAGTACTTC. This gives the protein CASNTPVGHSYEQYF.

In its sample, this clonotype was seen many times. The genes are TRBV20-1 and TRBJ2-1, with 8 bases fitting TRBD1. The CDR3 sequence is 15 residues long. Germline CDR1 and CDR2: DFQATT and SNEGSKA (reference sequence). With 6 bases clipped from V and 6 bases from J, the junction kept 13 bases outside the gene matches. CDR3 DNA: TGCAGTGCCGCTAGACAGGGGAGAGGGAGCAATGAGCAGTTCTTC. The encoded protein is CSAARQGRGSNEQFF.

The chain has TRBV5-1 and TRBJ2-1; 8 bases fit TRBD2. The length of the CDR3 is 15 residues. Germline V gene lookup returns CDR1 SGHRS and CDR2 YFSETQ. Trimming took 5 bases from V and 4 from J; bases not matched to a gene: 8. This CDR3 is CASSFGGAAYNEQFF. The CDR3 DNA follows: TGCGCCAGCAGTTTCGGGGGGGCGGCTTACAATGAGCAGTTCTTC.

Only a few counts were recorded for this clonotype. The V and J genes are TRBV6-2 or TRBV6-3 and TRBJ2-1; D call uncertain. The CDR3 totals 13 residues. Germline assignment: CDR1 MNHEY and CDR2 SVGEGT. The V gene lost 6 bases and the J gene lost 6 bases, with 12 bases spanning the gap. The CDR3 region is CASRLYLGNEQFF. The CDR3 DNA reads TGTGCCAGCAGACTGTATCTCGGCAATGAGCAGTTCTTC.

To note about this clonotype: The germline gene is not matched at one end of the junction; a read error may be the cause. The chain employs TRBV25-1 and TRBJ1-5, with 8 bases that match TRBD1. This CDR3 is built from 14 residues. Per germline, CDR1 MGHDK and CDR2 SYGVNS. CDR3 nucleotides: TGTGCCAGCTCGGACAGGGAACTCAATCGGCCCCAGCATTTT. It yields the protein CASSDRELNRPQHF.